This T cell receptor beta chain was retrieved from a study of T cell repertoires in cytomegalovirus infection. Study in general: CMV infection plus the matching HLA type was flagged by public TCR beta signatures. Study conclusions and caveats: Predominance within the ex vivo response was attributable to HLA-C-restricted CMV-specific TCR beta clonotypes.

V was trimmed by 0 bases and J by 0 bases, leaving 7 bases between them. Germline V gene lookup returns CDR1 SGHRS and CDR2 YFSETQ. CDR3 length equals 15 residues. TCRdb reprocessed the reads via MiXCR and lists one record per CDR3 protein. Altogether around 740,000 distinct CDR3 sequences are present, about a third being singletons, with the ten largest covering around 2.6%. A remark on this clonotype: Its antigen remains unidentified.

The sample consisted of PBMCs. The rearrangement links TRBV5-1 to TRBJ2-1; D uncertain. The TCR originated in a human donor in good health (CMV status not recorded). Some clones in this sample may be carry-over from other donors' samples. The CDR3 DNA reads as TGCGCCAGCAGCTTGGGCAGTCTCTCCTACAATGAGCAGTTCTTC. Its translation: CASSLGSLSYNEQFF.